The present TCR beta chain was sequenced within a study of sequential checkpoint blockade in melanoma. Study as a whole: Patients were randomized 1:1 to nivolumab-then-ipilimumab or ipilimumab-then-nivolumab first-line.

TCRdb's table, derived via immunoSEQ multiplex PCR, lists solely in-frame clones and lacks some. The profile covers 3,500 to 4,500 clones, with 60% to 70% appearing a single time and around 78% taken by the ten largest. Sample treatment: randomized to nivolumab then ipilimumab (arm A) or the reverse (arm B). DNA-damaging chemotherapy had not been given to any patient beforehand. From thawed PBMCs, live CD3+CD8+ cells negative for CD19 and CD56 were sorted. This CDR3 comprises 12 residues. V lost 1 base and J lost 4, with 4 bases in between. Germline V lookup: CDR1 SGHVS, CDR2 FQNEAQ. The chain recombines TRBV7-8 with TRBJ1-1; D gene uncertain. This TCR was sampled from a human donor with melanoma. This specimen was CD8+ T cells sorted from blood (inferred from file names), taken from a patient given nivolumab and ipilimumab in sequence. The CDR3 spells CASSLGSTEAFF. CDR3 coding DNA: TGTGCCAGCAGCTTAGGGAGCACTGAAGCTTTCTTT.